This T cell receptor beta chain was documented in a study of Graves' ophthalmopathy and Graves' hyperthyroidism. This clonotype was seen repeatedly, ten times or more. V lost 4 bases, J lost 10 bases, and 11 bases lay in between. In germline, CDR1 is SGHAT, CDR2 FQNNGV. The CDR3 length is 11 residues. The sequenced template was RNA, covering the TCR beta CDR3 region. Investigators did first-round RT-PCR with HTBI primers, then second-round multiplex PCR. MiXCR was run by TCRdb on the multiplex PCR reads, yielding one entry per CDR3 protein. Of some 520,000 distinct CDR3 sequences listed, around an eighth are singletons.

The clonotype originates from a woman in her 30s with Graves' ophthalmopathy. J is TRBJ2-7 and V is TRBV11-2; D gene ambiguous. The specimen sequenced was blood. CDR3 protein: CASSSTVGQYF. The CDR3 region has the DNA TGTGCCAGCAGCTCAACTGTGGGACAGTACTTC.